Shown below are 13 T cell receptor beta chains from a single sample sequenced in a study of control samples from healthy donors and cancer patients. Assay: immunoSEQ multiplex PCR; the TCRdb copy retains only in-frame clones and omits some. Here the sample spans roughly 160,000 clones, around 94% being singletons. Sequenced input: PBMCs. The source is a man aged 60-69 years with colorectal cancer.

V gene TRBV27 combines with J gene TRBJ1-2, with 7 bases that match TRBD1. This CDR3 region has 15 residues. V gave up 0 bases and J gave up 0 bases; unmatched junction bases: 1. Germline V gene lookup returns CDR1 MNHEY and CDR2 SMNVEV (reference sequence). CDR3 protein: CASSLSGTANYGYTF. The CDR3 bases are TGTGCCAGCAGTTTATCGGGGACAGCTAACTATGGCTACACCTTC.

CDR3 DNA: TGTGCCAGCAGCCCCGTAAATAATGAGCAGTTCTTC. Translating it yields CASSPVNNEQFF. V gene TRBV5-6 combines with J gene TRBJ2-1; D gene uncertain. V gave up 4 bases and J gave up 7 bases, with 9 bases separating them. Germline-derived CDR1 and CDR2 are SGHDT and YYEEEE. The CDR3 runs to 12 residues.

The chain links TRBV29-1 to TRBJ1-6, with a tentative D call TRBD1 (5 bases). The germline V gene has CDR1 SQVTM and CDR2 ANQGSEA. The CDR3 is made up of 13 amino acids. Between the trimmed V and J ends, which lost 8 bases and 7 bases, there was a span of 15 bases. CDR3 protein: CSSDGAQNSPLHF. CDR3 coding DNA: TGCAGCTCCGACGGGGCACAAAATTCACCCCTCCACTTT. The full variable domain, its missing parts supplied by reference TRBV29-1 and TRBJ1-6, is SAVISQKPSRDICQRGTSLTIQCQVDSQVTMMFWYRQQPGQSLTLIATANQGSEATYESGFVIDKFPISRPNLTFSTLTVSNMSPEDSSIYLCSSDGAQNSPLHFGNGTRLTVT.

The chain joins TRBV28 to TRBJ2-2, with 9 bases that match TRBD2. There are 17 residues in the CDR3. CDR1 and CDR2 from the germline V gene are MDHEN and SYDVKM. Trimming at V came to 6 bases and at J to 4 bases, leaving 12 bases not matched to a gene. The CDR3 reads CASSPILGLAVTGELFF. CDR3 DNA sequence: TGTGCCAGCAGCCCTATATTGGGACTAGCAGTCACCGGGGAGCTGTTTTTT. The whole variable domain, remainder taken from reference TRBV28 and TRBJ2-2, is DVKVTQSSRYLVKRTGEKVFLECVQDMDHENMFWYRQDPGLGLRLIYFSYDVKMKEKGDIPEGYSVSREKKERFSLILESASTNQTSMYLCASSPILGLAVTGELFFGEGSRLTVL.

The CDR3 DNA reads as TGTGCCAGCAGGCTCACTAGCGGGGGTTACACCGGGGAGCTGTTTTTT. This encodes CASRLTSGGYTGELFF. The genes are TRBV7-9 and TRBJ2-2; 11 nucleotides match TRBD2. The germline gives CDR1 SEHNR, CDR2 FQNEAQ (reference sequence). Unmatched junction bases numbered 6, after V lost 6 bases and J lost 3 bases. CDR3 size: 16 residues.

The V and J genes are TRBV19 and TRBJ2-1; TRBD2 is a possible D gene (6 bases). The CDR3 has 15 residues. CDR1 is LNHDA, CDR2 SQIVND, per germline (reference sequence). V was shortened by 3 bases and J by 3 bases, with 12 bases between the two germline ends. The CDR3 spells CASSIRDSLYNEQFF. The DNA of the CDR3 is TGTGCCAGTAGTATCCGGGACTCCCTCTACAATGAGCAGTTCTTC.

J is TRBJ1-1 and V is TRBV5-1, with D maybe TRBD1 (6 bases). The germline V gene encodes CDR1 SGHRS and CDR2 YFSETQ. V was pared by 1 base and J by 4 bases, with 8 bases between. This CDR3 comprises 13 residues. The CDR3 loop is CASSLLGGTEAFF. The CDR3 DNA reads as TGCGCCAGCAGCTTGTTAGGGGGCACTGAAGCTTTCTTT. The variable domain in full, with the rest retrieved from reference TRBV5-1 and TRBJ1-1, is KAGVTQTPRYLIKTRGQQVTLSCSPISGHRSVSWYQQTPGQGLQFLFEYFSETQRNKGNFPGRFSGRQFSNSRSEMNVSTLELGDSALYLCASSLLGGTEAFFGQGTRLTVV.

The V call is TRBV7-6, the J call TRBJ1-1; 7 positions agree with TRBD1. The CDR3 is 15 amino acids. The J segment lost 1 base and the V segment lost 1 base, leaving 3 bases of the junction unmatched. Per the germline V gene, CDR1 is SGHVS and CDR2 is FNYEAQ. This CDR3 reads CASSLGQGTNTEAFF. The CDR3 DNA sequence: TGTGCCAGCAGCTTAGGACAGGGTACGAACACTGAAGCTTTCTTT.

This clone was detected only once. The V and J genes are TRBV11-2 and TRBJ2-7; no firm D call. This CDR3 is 13 amino acids long. V was clipped by 1 base and J by 5 bases, with 9 bases between them. Germline lookup yields CDR1 SGHAT and CDR2 FQNNGV. The CDR3 reads CASSLGVVNEQYF. DNA of the CDR3: TGTGCCAGCAGCTTAGGGGTGGTCAACGAGCAGTACTTC.

This chain uses TRBV4-2 with TRBJ1-2; 7 positions match TRBD1. The CDR3 has 16 residues. Per the germline V gene, CDR1 is LGHNA and CDR2 is YNFKEQ. V shed 0 bases, J shed 4 bases, and the junction held 8 bases outside the gene matches. The CDR3 DNA sequence: TGTGCCAGCAGCCAAGATATTACAGGGGCTTTCTATGGCTACACCTTC. It codes for CASSQDITGAFYGYTF.

This clone appeared a single time. This chain links TRBV10-2 with TRBJ1-2; D perhaps matches TRBD1 (5 bases). The CDR3 totals 15 residues. V lost 4 bases and J 2 bases, leaving 14 bases between the germline ends. Looked up from germline, CDR1 is WSHSY and CDR2 is SAAADI. CDR3 sequence (DNA): TGCGCCAGCAGTGGTCGGATAGGGGCGAACTATGGCTACACCTTC. This sequence encodes CASSGRIGANYGYTF.

V is TRBV19 and J is TRBJ1-2, with 8 bases matching TRBD1. This CDR3 region has 16 residues. V shed 3 bases, J shed 7 bases, and the junction held 13 bases outside the gene matches. Per germline, CDR1 LNHDA and CDR2 SQIVND (reference sequence). CDR3 loop: CASSIQGQGNSGGYTF. The CDR3 region has the DNA TGTGCCAGTAGTATCCAAGGACAGGGTAATTCGGGTGGCTACACCTTC.

The rearrangement links TRBV19 to TRBJ1-1; 11 bases align to TRBD1. This CDR3 region has 15 residues. Germline-derived CDR1 and CDR2 are LNHDA and SQIVND (reference sequence). With 10 bases clipped from V and 3 bases from J, the junction kept 10 bases outside the gene matches. The CDR3 DNA reads as TGTGCCACCAGGGACAGGGGGTTTTGGTACACTGAAGCTTTCTTT. Translation gives CATRDRGFWYTEAFF.